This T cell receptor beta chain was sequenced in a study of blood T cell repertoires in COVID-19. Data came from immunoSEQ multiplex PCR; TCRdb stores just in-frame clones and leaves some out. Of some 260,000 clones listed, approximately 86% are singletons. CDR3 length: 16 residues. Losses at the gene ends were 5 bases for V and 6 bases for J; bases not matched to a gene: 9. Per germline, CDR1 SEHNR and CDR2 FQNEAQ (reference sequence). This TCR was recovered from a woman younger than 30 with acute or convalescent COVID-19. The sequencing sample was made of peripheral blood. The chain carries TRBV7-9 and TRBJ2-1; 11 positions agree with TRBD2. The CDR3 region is CASSLNPSGRFNEQFF. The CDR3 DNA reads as TGTGCCAGCAGCCTAAACCCTAGCGGGAGGTTCAATGAGCAGTTCTTC.